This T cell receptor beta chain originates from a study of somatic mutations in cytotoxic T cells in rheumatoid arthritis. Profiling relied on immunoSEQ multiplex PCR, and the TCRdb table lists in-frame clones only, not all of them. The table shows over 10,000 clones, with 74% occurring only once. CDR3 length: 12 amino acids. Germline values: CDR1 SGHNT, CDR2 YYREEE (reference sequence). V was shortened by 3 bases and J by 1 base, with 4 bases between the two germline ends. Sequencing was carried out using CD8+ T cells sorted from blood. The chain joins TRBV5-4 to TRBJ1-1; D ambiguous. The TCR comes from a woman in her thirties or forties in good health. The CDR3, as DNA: TGTGCCAGCAGCTCCGGGAACACTGAAGCTTTCTTT. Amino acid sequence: CASSSGNTEAFF.